This T cell receptor beta chain appears in the sequencing data of a study of cytomegalovirus exposure and HLA in healthy donors. Every donor was a healthy person donating bone marrow. The PCR employed 60 Vbeta primers together with 13 Jbeta primers. Profiling relied on immunoSEQ multiplex PCR, and the TCRdb table lists in-frame clones only, not all of them. The data hold approximately 190,000 clones, with roughly 80% observed a single time. Germline CDR1 reads WSHSY; CDR2 reads SAAADI. J lost 6 bases, V lost 6 bases, and 16 bases had no gene match. This CDR3 region has 16 residues. Sequencing was performed on PBMCs. The chain links TRBV10-2 to TRBJ2-7, with 8 bases fitting TRBD1. The TCR was taken from a man in his forties or fifties in good health and CMV-seropositive. The CDR3 bases are TGCGCCAGCAGCGACGAACTCCGGGACAGGTCATCCGAGCAGTACTTC. Translating gives CASSDELRDRSSEQYF.